The rows below give T cell receptor beta chains drawn from one sample of a study of blood T cell repertoires in COVID-19. TCRdb keeps only in-frame clones here, not all; method: immunoSEQ multiplex PCR. Of a few hundred thousand clones in the sample, about nine tenths are singletons; the top ten hold roughly 4%. The sample consisted of PBMCs or T cells enriched from blood (not recorded which). These TCRs come from a man aged 25 to 45 who had recovered from COVID-19. Both conserved end residues are part of each CDR3. The D gene is left open where the match is weak. Expanded clones are given a class, and other clones once, few, many or no size at all.

clone size,J gene,D gene,V gene,CDR3 DNA,CDR3 protein
.,TRBJ2-2,.,TRBV12-5,TGTGCTAGTGGTTTGACTGGTCCCGGGGAGCTGTTTTTT,CASGLTGPGELFF
.,TRBJ1-3,.,TRBV6-5,TGTGCCAGCAGTCGAACCGGGACAGGAAACACCATATATTTT,CASSRTGTGNTIYF
few,TRBJ2-7,.,TRBV4-1,TGCGCCAGCAGCCAAGTCGGTGCCGCGGGGTCGTACGAGCAGTACTTC,CASSQVGAAGSYEQYF
.,TRBJ1-4,.,TRBV7-9,TGTGCCAGCAGCCGGGGAATTAATGAAAAACTGTTTTTT,CASSRGINEKLFF
.,TRBJ1-5,.,TRBV4-2,TGTGCCAGCAGCCAAGACAGGAGCAATCAGCCCCAGCATTTT,CASSQDRSNQPQHF
.,TRBJ2-3,TRBD2,TRBV27,TGTGCCAGCAGTTTATATGCGGGGGGGCCCTCAGATACGCAGTATTTT,CASSLYAGGPSDTQYF
.,TRBJ2-3,TRBD1,TRBV7-2,TGTGCCAGCAGCTTATTGGGACAGGGATTGGCAGATACGCAGTATTTT,CASSLLGQGLADTQYF
.,TRBJ1-4,.,TRBV28,TGTGCCAGCAGTTTATGGCGGACTAATGAAAAACTGTTTTTT,CASSLWRTNEKLFF
few,TRBJ2-3,TRBD2,TRBV7-9,TGTGCCAGCAGCTTAGGGAATAGCGGGAGGGGCACAGATACGCAGTATTTT,CASSLGNSGRGTDTQYF
.,TRBJ2-3,TRBD1,TRBV18,TGTGCCAGCTCGTATGGTACAGGGGGCACAGATACGCAGTATTTT,CASSYGTGGTDTQYF
.,TRBJ2-7,.,TRBV7-9,TGTGCCAGCAGCCCTCCATATGGGCGGGACTCCTACGAGCAGTACTTC,CASSPPYGRDSYEQYF
.,TRBJ1-3,TRBD1,TRBV7-9,TGTGCCAGCAGCCCCAGACAGGGACGCTCTGGAAACACCATATATTTT,CASSPRQGRSGNTIYF
.,TRBJ1-3,.,TRBV4-1,TGCGCCAGCAGCCAAGATCTTAGCGGAGGGTCTGGAAACACCATATATTTT,CASSQDLSGGSGNTIYF
.,TRBJ1-2,TRBD1,TRBV27,TGTGCCAGCAGTTTATATAGGGGGCGAAACTATGGCTACACCTTC,CASSLYRGRNYGYTF
.,TRBJ2-5,.,TRBV11-2,TGTGCCAGCAGCTTGGGGCGACAAGAGACCCAGTACTTC,CASSLGRQETQYF
.,TRBJ2-1,TRBD2,TRBV19,TGTGCCAGTAGTATAGATGGACTAGCGGGAGGTCGCTCCTACAATGAGCAGTTCTTC,CASSIDGLAGGRSYNEQFF
.,TRBJ2-3,TRBD1,TRBV10-3,TGTGCCATCAGTGGTGAAGGGGGCGGCAAAAGCACAGATACGCAGTATTTT,CAISGEGGGKSTDTQYF
.,TRBJ2-3,TRBD2,TRBV7-9,TGTGCCAGCAGCCCTAACGGGGGGGGCACAGATACGCAGTATTTT,CASSPNGGGTDTQYF
.,TRBJ2-7,.,TRBV19,TGTGCCAGTAGTATGGTCCAGGGAAGTCGCGAGCAGTACTTC,CASSMVQGSREQYF
few,TRBJ1-1,TRBD1,TRBV28,TGTGCCAGCAGTTTGAGTTCGGCAGGGGGCGCCCAAAACACTGAAGCTTTCTTT,CASSLSSAGGAQNTEAFF
.,TRBJ1-4,.,TRBV18,TGTGCCAGCTCACCATCGGCGGGTAATGAAAAACTGTTTTTT,CASSPSAGNEKLFF
.,TRBJ2-3,.,TRBV11-1,TGTGCCAGCAGCTTAGTGTATTCCGGGGGCACAGATACGCAGTATTTT,CASSLVYSGGTDTQYF
.,TRBJ2-7,TRBD2,TRBV5-1,TGCGCCAGCAGCCCTGAGACTAGCGGGGATCCCGAGCAGTACTTC,CASSPETSGDPEQYF
.,TRBJ1-2,.,TRBV1,TGCACCAGCAAGCGGCTGTCACAGGGGGCGCAAGTCGGCTACTATGGCTACACCTTC,CTSKRLSQGAQVGYYGYTF
once,TRBJ1-1,TRBD1,TRBV14,TGTGCCAGCAGCCGGCAGGGGGGAAACACTGAAGCTTTCTTT,CASSRQGGNTEAFF